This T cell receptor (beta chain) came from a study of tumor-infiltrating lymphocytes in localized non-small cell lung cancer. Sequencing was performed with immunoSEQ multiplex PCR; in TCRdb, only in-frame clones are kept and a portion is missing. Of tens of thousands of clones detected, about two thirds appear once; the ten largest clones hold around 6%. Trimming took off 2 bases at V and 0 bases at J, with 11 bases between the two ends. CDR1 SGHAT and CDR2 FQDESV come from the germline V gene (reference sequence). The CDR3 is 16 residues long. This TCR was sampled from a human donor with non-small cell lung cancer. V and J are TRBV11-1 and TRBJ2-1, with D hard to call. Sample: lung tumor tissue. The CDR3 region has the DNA TGTGCCAGCAGCTTAACATTTGGTGGCTCCTACAATGAGCAGTTCTTC. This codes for CASSLTFGGSYNEQFF.